The 21 T cell receptor beta chains below were found in one sample sequenced in a study of OX40 agonist ivuxolimab in advanced cancers. TCRdb's copy holds only in-frame clones and misses some; the assay was immunoSEQ multiplex PCR. The sample records under 90,000 clones, 84% being singletons. The material was CD4+ or CD8+ T cells sorted from blood, obtained in a trial of the OX40 agonist ivuxolimab. The receptors were gathered from an adult with an advanced solid tumor such as melanoma, head and neck, liver or kidney cancer.

This clone has a single count. The V gene is TRBV21-1, the J gene TRBJ2-1. TRBV21-1 corresponds to a pseudogene. This CDR3 spans 16 amino acids. The CDR3 coding sequence is TGTGCCAGCACCCCCCAACACGACCGCTCCTACAATGAGCAGTTCTTC. Encoded protein: CASTPQHDRSYNEQFF.

The rearrangement joins TRBV4-3 to TRBJ2-2; no definite D call. Trimming cost V 4 bases and J 3 bases, with 6 bases left between them. Germline V lookup: CDR1 LGHNA, CDR2 YSLEER. This CDR3 is built from 13 residues. The CDR3 is CASSRTDTGELFF. The CDR3 DNA reads as TGCGCCAGCAGCCGTACAGACACCGGGGAGCTGTTTTTT.

V usage is TRBV18 and J usage is TRBJ2-1, with unresolved D. CDR3 length: 11 amino acids. From germline, CDR1 is KGHSH and CDR2 LQKENI. The V and J ends lost 6 bases and 8 bases respectively, with 8 bases between them. In DNA form, the CDR3 reads TGTGCCAGCTCGAGGAAAGATGAGCAGTTCTTC. Protein sequence: CASSRKDEQFF.

The V and J genes are TRBV4-1 and TRBJ1-2; D gene ambiguous. This CDR3 region has 14 residues. Per germline, CDR1 MGHRA and CDR2 YSYEKL. V was clipped by 0 bases and J by 8 bases, with 13 bases between them. In DNA, the CDR3 is TGCGCCAGCAGCCAAGAGTTCGCGGCTCGGGGCTACACCTTC. As protein: CASSQEFAARGYTF.

This clone was counted a few times. This sequence joins TRBV13 and TRBJ1-5, with D possibly TRBD1 on 5 matching bases. The germline V and J ends were trimmed by 5 bases and 9 bases, with 14 bases remaining between them. This CDR3 spans 13 amino acids. CDR1 and CDR2 from the germline V gene are PRHDT and FYEKMQ (reference sequence). The CDR3 region is CASSHPVGGPQHF. As DNA, the CDR3 is TGTGCCAGCAGCCATCCCGTGGGGGGGCCCCAGCATTTT.

The rearrangement joins TRBV9 to TRBJ2-1; D is ambiguous. This CDR3 region has 14 residues. Germline loops: CDR1 SGDLS, CDR2 YYNGEE. V was pared by 2 bases and J by 5 bases, with 11 bases between. The CDR3 bases are TGTGCCAGCAGCGTGAGGAACTGGGACAATGAGCAGTTCTTC. Translating gives CASSVRNWDNEQFF.

J is TRBJ1-2 and V is TRBV25-1; D possibly corresponds to TRBD1 (5 bases). Germline V gives CDR1 MGHDK, CDR2 SYGVNS. The CDR3 has 12 residues. Trimming left V 6 bases short and J 3 bases short, with 8 bases between. CDR3 in DNA: TGTGCCAGCAGCTTCAGGGACTATGGCTACACCTTC. This gives the protein CASSFRDYGYTF.

This clone was counted a single time. The chain employs TRBV18 and TRBJ1-5; 7 nucleotides align to TRBD1. CDR1 KGHSH and CDR2 LQKENI come from the germline V gene. Trimming removed 3 bases from V and 4 bases from J; junction bases left unmatched: 9. CDR3 length: 16 residues. The CDR3, as DNA: TGTGCCAGCTCACCTCCTTCAGGGGGAAGAAATCAGCCCCAGCATTTT. Its translation is CASSPPSGGRNQPQHF.

The V gene is TRBV27, the J gene TRBJ2-1; D is undetermined. Germline-derived CDR1 and CDR2 are MNHEY and SMNVEV (reference sequence). The CDR3 is 11 amino acids. The germline V and J ends were trimmed by 10 bases and 7 bases, with 11 bases remaining between them. The CDR3 region has the DNA TGTGCCACCATCAAGACAAATGAGCAGTTCTTC. As protein: CATIKTNEQFF.

The CDR3 DNA reads as TGTGCCAGCAGTGACCGGAAGGGTACGGCTTTCTTT. Translating gives CASSDRKGTAFF. V is TRBV6-4 and J is TRBJ1-1; D unresolved. Trimming removed 2 bases from V and 11 bases from J, with 12 bases in between. Germline V gene sequence: CDR1 MRHNA, CDR2 SNTAGT. The CDR3 spans 12 residues.

This clone was detected only once. The CDR3 DNA is TGTGCCAGCAGCCAAGAAGCGGGGGGGGGAGATACGCAGTATTTT. This translates into CASSQEAGGGDTQYF. This chain uses TRBV4-2 with TRBJ2-3; 10 bases line up with TRBD2. From germline, CDR1 is LGHNA and CDR2 YNFKEQ. The CDR3 consists of 15 residues. The ends lost 0 bases at V and 5 bases at J; junction bases unmatched: 2.

The genes are TRBV18 and TRBJ2-7, with D possibly matching TRBD2 (5 bases). Germline assignment: CDR1 KGHSH and CDR2 LQKENI. This CDR3 region has 15 residues. V was trimmed by 3 bases and J by 2 bases, leaving 14 bases between them. The CDR3 DNA reads TGTGCCAGCTCACCGGCCGCGGACGGGGCCTACGAGCAGTACTTC. It is translated as CASSPAADGAYEQYF.

This rearrangement joins TRBV18 to TRBJ2-1; the D is unclear. This CDR3 spans 14 amino acids. The V end was cut by 2 bases, the J end by 10 bases, with 15 bases between. Germline CDR1 reads KGHSH; CDR2 reads LQKENI. DNA for the CDR3: TGTGCCAGCTCACCAAGCAGTTCCCACGGGGAGCAGTTCTTC. It yields the protein CASSPSSSHGEQFF.

The V and J genes are TRBV28 and TRBJ2-3; D ambiguous. The V end was cut by 2 bases, the J end by 2 bases, with 2 bases between. This CDR3 region has 12 residues. Germline V lookup: CDR1 MDHEN, CDR2 SYDVKM. CDR3 in amino acids: CASSLLTDTQYF. CDR3 bases: TGTGCCAGCAGTTTACTCACAGATACGCAGTATTTT.

The chain has TRBV5-4 and TRBJ1-1, with TRBD1 as a possible D gene (6 bases). This CDR3 has 15 residues. Deletions cut 0 bases from V and 0 bases from J, with 9 bases between. CDR1 and CDR2 (germline): SGHNT, YYREEE (reference sequence). The CDR3 nucleotides are TGTGCCAGCAGCTTGGTAGGGGGAATGAACACTGAAGCTTTCTTT. It yields the protein CASSLVGGMNTEAFF.

The gene calls are TRBV25-1 and TRBJ2-5; no clear D. The V gene lost 3 bases and the J gene lost 5 bases, with 16 bases spanning the gap. The length of the CDR3 is 15 residues. Germline assignment: CDR1 MGHDK and CDR2 SYGVNS. The CDR3 region has the DNA TGTGCCAGCAGTGATCCTAGGCTGGGTGGGGAGACCCAGTACTTC. This translates into CASSDPRLGGETQYF.

The chain couples TRBV7-9 to TRBJ2-3, with TRBD1 matching 7 bases. The germline gives CDR1 SEHNR, CDR2 FQNEAQ (reference sequence). The junction had 13 bases not matched to a gene; V was cut back by 5 bases and J by 11 bases. The CDR3 covers 14 residues. CDR3 in DNA: TGTGCCAGCAGCCCACAGGGGACCCCGCAAAGGCAGTATTTT. Translation: CASSPQGTPQRQYF.

V usage is TRBV6-5 and J usage is TRBJ2-7; D gene unclear. With 2 bases removed from V and 0 bases from J, the gap between germline ends came to 11 bases. The CDR3 covers 15 residues. Per germline, CDR1 MNHEY and CDR2 SVGAGI. CDR3 protein: CASSYGFRSSYEQYF. CDR3 DNA: TGTGCCAGCAGTTACGGCTTCAGGAGCTCCTACGAGCAGTACTTC.

The chain joins TRBV7-2 to TRBJ1-3; D is unresolved. Trimming took off 0 bases at V and 0 bases at J, with 6 bases between the two ends. The CDR3 runs 15 residues. The germline gives CDR1 SGHTA, CDR2 FQGNSA. The chain's CDR3 is CASSLAGFSGNTIYF. The CDR3 region has the DNA TGTGCCAGCAGCTTAGCGGGGTTCTCTGGAAACACCATATATTTT.

This chain's CDR3 is CASSGGLADATGELFF. The CDR3 coding sequence is TGTGCCAGCAGCGGGGGACTAGCGGATGCCACCGGGGAGCTGTTTTTT. The chain carries TRBV5-6 and TRBJ2-2, with 11 nucleotides matching TRBD2. This CDR3 region has 16 residues. The V gene end was trimmed by 4 bases and the J gene end by 4 bases; junction bases not matched to a gene: 6. The germline V gene encodes CDR1 SGHDT and CDR2 YYEEEE.

The CDR3 reads CASSLSAVRGEQFF. The DNA of the CDR3 is TGTGCCAGCAGTCTTAGCGCCGTTCGCGGGGAGCAGTTCTTC. The gene calls are TRBV7-6 and TRBJ2-1; TRBD2 is a possible D gene (5 bases). This CDR3 has 14 amino acids. The V gene lost 6 bases and the J gene lost 10 bases, with 19 bases spanning the gap. Germline loops: CDR1 SGHVS, CDR2 FNYEAQ.